These T cell receptor beta chains were read from a single sample in a study of read filtering for tumor transcriptome and immune sequencing. TCRdb re-derived calls from the reads in MiXCR, one entry per CDR3 protein. This sample has 25,000 to 35,000 distinct CDR3 sequences, with about 18% found just once. Sequencing input: a population of CD138-negative cells sorted from bone marrow. These receptors all come from a donor aged 40 or over with multiple myeloma. Each CDR3 is given with its conserved first and last residue. The D gene is left open where the match is weak. Size is stated for part of the rows, as once, few or many counts, or as a class when the clone is expanded.

clone_size	v_call	j_call	d_call	cdr3_nt	cdr3_aa
many	TRBV4-2	TRBJ2-5	TRBD2	TGTGCCAGCAGCCCCGGGACTAGCGGGAGGAGTGAGACCCAGTACTTC	CASSPGTSGRSETQYF
.	TRBV7-2	TRBJ2-5	.	TGTGCCAGCACTCTAACGCACACTCACCAAGAGCCCCAGTACTTC	CASTLTHTHQEPQYF
.	TRBV2	TRBJ2-3	.	TGTGCCAGCAGAAGCGATCTCGCGGGGCGGCAGTATTTT	CASRSDLAGRQYF
many	TRBV5-1	TRBJ2-6	.	TGCGCCAGCGCTTTGGGGGGCTCTGGGGCCAACGTCCTGACTTTC	CASALGGSGANVLTF
.	TRBV18	TRBJ2-4	.	TGTGCCAGCTCACCCCTGGCCAAAAACATTCAGTACTTC	CASSPLAKNIQYF
many	TRBV20-1	TRBJ2-7	TRBD2	TGCAGTGCTAGAGGACTAGCGGGGCACTACGAGCAGTACTTC	CSARGLAGHYEQYF
many	TRBV7-8	TRBJ2-7	.	TGTGCCAGCAGCTTCCGAGGAAACTACGAGCAGTACTTC	CASSFRGNYEQYF
medium-sized	TRBV6-5	TRBJ2-7	TRBD2	TGTGCCAGCAGTTACTCGGGACCTAGCGGGGGGGCTCCCGAGCAGTACTTC	CASSYSGPSGGAPEQYF
many	TRBV18	TRBJ2-1	.	TGTGCCAGCTCACCATTTAATGGGGTCGGTTTCGGGAATGAGCAGTTCTTC	CASSPFNGVGFGNEQFF
many	TRBV9	TRBJ2-7	TRBD2	TGTGCCAGCAGCGTAGAGCCGCGGGGGTACTACGAGCAGTACTTC	CASSVEPRGYYEQYF
many	TRBV20-1	TRBJ2-7	.	TGCAGTGCTTCACCCCGGGACACATGGTACGAGCAGTACTTC	CSASPRDTWYEQYF
many	TRBV20-1	TRBJ2-7	.	TGCAGTGCTACCCCGGGACTTTCCCCGAGGGCCTACGAGCAGTACTTC	CSATPGLSPRAYEQYF
many	TRBV7-9	TRBJ1-2	.	TGTGCCAGCAGCATCGCAGGGTTAGACGGCTACACCTTC	CASSIAGLDGYTF
many	TRBV7-9	TRBJ2-3	.	TGTGCCAGCAGCACCGGATACGACACGCAGTATTTT	CASSTGYDTQYF
many	TRBV20-1	TRBJ2-1	TRBD2	TGCAGTGCTAGAGGAGGGACTAGCGGGAGAGGGTTTGCAAATGAGCAGTTCTTC	CSARGGTSGRGFANEQFF
.	TRBV20-1	TRBJ2-1	.	TGCTGTGCTCCAGAGGACGAGGTCAATGAGCAGTTCTTC	CCAPEDEVNEQFF
medium-sized	TRBV29-1	TRBJ2-7	.	TGCAGCGTTGAAGAGTGGGGGGGCCGATACGAGCAGTACTTC	CSVEEWGGRYEQYF
.	TRBV23-1	TRBJ2-1	.	TGCGCCAGTACCCTGTTGGGTGTTCCTCCCTACAATGAGCAGTTCTTC	CASTLLGVPPYNEQFF
.	TRBV28	TRBJ2-1	TRBD2	TGTTCCAGCAGCCGGACTAGCGGGAGAACCTACAATGAGCAGCTCTTC	CSSSRTSGRTYNEQLF
many	TRBV4-2	TRBJ2-3	TRBD2	TGTGCCAGCAGCCAGGCTAGCGGGTCGTCTTCAGATACGCAGTATTTT	CASSQASGSSSDTQYF
once	TRBV28	TRBJ2-1	TRBD2	TGTGCCAGTACCGTGGCCGGGACTAGCTACAATGAGCAGTTCTTC	CASTVAGTSYNEQFF
many	TRBV7-2	TRBJ2-3	TRBD1	TGTGCCAGCAGCTTAACGGGACAGGGGGGCACAGATACGCAGTATTTT	CASSLTGQGGTDTQYF
many	TRBV6-5	TRBJ1-5	.	TGTGCCAGCAGTTTGAGGACTGGGAATGGGCCCCAGCATTTT	CASSLRTGNGPQHF
many	TRBV14	TRBJ2-1	TRBD1	TGTGCCAGCAGCCAAGGAACTCTTCCGGGACAGGGTCGCTTC	CASSQGTLPGQGRF
.	TRBV28	TRBJ2-1	.	TGTGCCAGCAGTTCACCCCGAAGGCCAAATGAGCAGTTCTTC	CASSSPRRPNEQFF
many	TRBV7-9	TRBJ1-1	.	TGTGCCAGCAGCTTACTGGGACAAGTCACTGAAGCTTTCTTT	CASSLLGQVTEAFF
.	TRBV29-1	TRBJ2-7	.	TGCAGCGTTGGGGGGGCGGGAGTCTCCTACGCGCAGTACTTC	CSVGGAGVSYAQYF
many	TRBV6-5	TRBJ2-5	TRBD1	TGTGCCAGCAGTGACGGGACAGGGCGAGAGACCCAGTACTTC	CASSDGTGRETQYF
many	TRBV28	TRBJ1-5	.	TGTGCCAGCAGTTTACAGCGAGGCAATCAGCCCCAGCATTTT	CASSLQRGNQPQHF
many	TRBV28	TRBJ2-1	TRBD2	TGTGCCAGCAGACCACCGGGACTAGCGGGGGAGTTCTTC	CASRPPGLAGEFF
.	TRBV30	TRBJ2-1	.	TGTGCCTGGAGGAGCCAGGGGGGAGGTTTGGGCAATGAGCAGTTCTTC	CAWRSQGGGLGNEQFF
many	TRBV5-1	TRBJ1-4	.	TGCGCCAGCAGCTGGAGCGGACGGAATGAAAAACTGTTTTTT	CASSWSGRNEKLFF
many	TRBV18	TRBJ1-4	.	TGTGCCAGCTCCCCCCGGGAAGCAAATGAAAAACTGTTTTTT	CASSPREANEKLFF
.	TRBV7-8	TRBJ2-3	TRBD2	TGTGCCAGCAGCTCCCTCATAGCGGGCGGCACAGCTAAGCAGTATTTT	CASSSLIAGGTAKQYF
many	TRBV15	TRBJ2-7	.	TGTGCCACCAGCAGAGGAGGAGGGGAGCAGTACTTC	CATSRGGGEQYF
many	TRBV4-1	TRBJ2-5	TRBD1	TGCGCCAGCAGCCAAGATTGGGGACAGACCCAAGAGACCCAGTACTTC	CASSQDWGQTQETQYF
few	TRBV12-2	TRBJ1-5	.	TGTGCAAGTCGCTTAGCGAGGCCTGGGCCCGGCAATCAGCCCCAGCATTTT	CASRLARPGPGNQPQHF
once	TRBV3-1	TRBJ2-5	TRBD2	TGTGGCAGCAGCCAAGATGATGTTCTAGGCCTAGCGGGACAAGAGACCCAGTACTTC	CGSSQDDVLGLAGQETQYF
many	TRBV5-1	TRBJ2-1	TRBD2	TGCGCCAGCAGCAGGGGACTAGCGGGGTTGTACAATGAGCAGTTCTTC	CASSRGLAGLYNEQFF
many	TRBV28	TRBJ1-6	TRBD1	TGTGCCAGCAGACCACAGGGGCGAAATAATTCACCCCTCCACTTT	CASRPQGRNNSPLHF
.	TRBV21-1	TRBJ2-1	.	TGTGCCGGCAGCCATAGGGACGCCGACAATGAGCAGTTCTTC	CAGSHRDADNEQFF